These 25 T cell receptor beta chains were all obtained from the same sample, sequenced in a study of blood T cells in healthy people across ages. A second PCR of about 7 to 11 cycles used a sample-barcoded 5' primer and a J-beta primer mix. TCRdb called the 5' RACE reads again in MiXCR, with one record for every CDR3 protein. The table has just over 1 million distinct CDR3 sequences, 40% to 50% seen once. Input material: blood. The receptors come from a woman aged 60 to 75 in good health.

This clonotype was seen a handful of times. The J gene is TRBJ2-3, the V gene TRBV27; either TRBD1 or TRBD2 may supply D (5 bases each). The germline V and J ends were trimmed by 4 bases and 3 bases, with 23 bases remaining between them. Germline loops: CDR1 MNHEY, CDR2 SMNVEV (reference sequence). The CDR3 spans 18 residues. CDR3 sequence reads: CASSSLLGAPRVTDTQYF. The CDR3 region has the DNA TGTGCCAGCAGTTCTCTCCTCGGGGCGCCCCGGGTGACAGATACGCAGTATTTT.

The chain has TRBV11-2 and TRBJ1-3; D ambiguous. Trimming stripped 2 bases from V and 2 bases from J, with 13 bases between. Germline CDR1 and CDR2: SGHAT and FQNNGV. The CDR3 loop spans 16 amino acids. The CDR3 protein is CASSLSLLGPGNTIYF. The CDR3 DNA sequence: TGTGCCAGCAGCTTATCGCTGCTTGGGCCTGGAAACACCATATATTTT.

As concerns this clonotype: One base away lies a much larger clone, so this may be a sequencing read error. The rearrangement uses TRBV4-2 and TRBJ1-5; D call uncertain. Trimming cost V 3 bases and J 0 bases, with 15 bases left between them. This CDR3 comprises 17 residues. Germline V lookup: CDR1 LGHNA, CDR2 YNFKEQ. The CDR3 loop is CASSQGMAVNSNQPQHF. The CDR3 DNA is TGTGCCAGCAGCCAGGGTATGGCAGTAAATAGCAATCAGCCCCAGCATTTT.

In this sample, this clonotype turned up a few times. The CDR3 DNA reads as TGTGCCAGCACACTGGACAGTCACCCTGGCTACACCTTC. This translates into CASTLDSHPGYTF. V gene TRBV2 combines with J gene TRBJ1-2; possible D gene TRBD1, 6 bases. From germline, CDR1 is SNHLY and CDR2 FYNNEI. Trimming took 7 bases from V and 7 from J, leaving 16 bases between them. The CDR3 length is 13 residues.

This clonotype showed up many times. The V gene is TRBV29-1, the J gene TRBJ2-3; TRBD1 agrees at 7 bases. V lost 8 bases and J lost 2; bases outside the gene matches: 10. Germline V gene data show CDR1 as SQVTM and CDR2 as ANQGSEA. The CDR3 is made up of 14 amino acids. This CDR3 is CSCIGQALTDTQYF. CDR3 DNA: TGCAGCTGTATTGGACAGGCCCTCACAGATACGCAGTATTTT.

This clonotype was counted at least ten times. The rearrangement links TRBV7-9 to TRBJ2-7, with TRBD2 matching 12 bases. The CDR3 has 15 residues. In germline, CDR1 is SEHNR, CDR2 FQNEAQ (reference sequence). The ends lost 5 bases at V and 5 bases at J; junction bases unmatched: 7. CDR3 nucleotide sequence: TGTGCCAGCAGCCAATGGACTAGCGGGAAGGACGAGCAGTACTTC. Translation: CASSQWTSGKDEQYF.

The CDR3, as DNA: TGCAGTGCTAGAGTTTTGGGGGTCCTCTACAATGAGCAGTTCTTC. Translation: CSARVLGVLYNEQFF. The rearrangement links TRBV20-1 to TRBJ2-1; TRBD1 or TRBD2 may be the D gene (5 bases each). V shed 1 base and J shed 3 bases, with 13 bases lying between them. The CDR3 runs 15 residues. Germline V gene data show CDR1 as DFQATT and CDR2 as SNEGSKA (reference sequence).

This clonotype was observed many times. The V call is TRBV10-3, the J call TRBJ2-5; 10 positions agree with TRBD2. Trimming removed 4 bases from V and 6 bases from J; junction bases left unmatched: 11. Germline V CDR1 and CDR2: ENHRY, SYGVKD. This CDR3 spans 16 amino acids. In DNA, the CDR3 is TGTGCCATCAGTGCGGCAGCTAGCGGGAGTGAGAAGACCCAGTACTTC. Amino acids: CAISAAASGSEKTQYF.

This clonotype was counted at least ten times. J is TRBJ1-1 and V is TRBV27; no firm D call. The V gene's germline CDR1 is MNHEY and CDR2 SMNVEV (reference sequence). The ends were cut back, 5 bases at V and 5 bases at J, with 9 bases in the middle. The CDR3 has 12 amino acids. CDR3 DNA sequence: TGTGCCAGCAGTAAAGGTGAGACTGAAGCTTTCTTT. It specifies CASSKGETEAFF.

This clonotype was counted only a few times. The V and J genes are TRBV11-2 and TRBJ2-5; a weak D match, TRBD2 (6 bases). Near its end, the DNA agrees better with TRBJ2-7, so the J call may be wrong. Germline CDR1 is SGHAT and CDR2 is FQNNGV. The CDR3 spans 15 residues. This CDR3 is CASSSGTRARGEQYF. CDR3 coding DNA: TGTGCCAGCAGCTCTGGGACTCGCGCTCGCGGCGAGCAGTACTTC.

A note on this clonotype: At one end the junction does not follow the germline gene, possibly because of a read error. The genes are TRBV15 and TRBJ2-3; the D gene is possibly TRBD2 (5 bases). CDR1 is LNHNV, CDR2 YYDKDF, per germline (reference sequence). The CDR3 contains 14 residues. The CDR3 coding sequence is TGTGCCACCAGCAGGGACTTATTCACAGATACGCGGTATTTT. This encodes CATSRDLFTDTRYF.

The table lists this clonotype with a count of one. One junction end does not reproduce the germline sequence, and a read error may be involved. The chain uses TRBV4-2 and TRBJ2-2; a possible D gene is TRBD2 (5 bases). CDR1 and CDR2 (germline): LGHNA, YNFKEQ. The length of the CDR3 is 16 residues. CDR3 region: CASSHRAETNTGELFF. The CDR3 DNA reads as TGTGCCAGCAGCCACCGAGCGGAGACAAACACCGGGGAACTGTTTTTT.

This clonotype was counted a few times. The chain combines TRBV12-3 or TRBV12-4 with TRBJ1-1, with D possibly TRBD1 on 5 matching bases. The germline V and J ends were trimmed by 5 bases and 4 bases, with 14 bases remaining between them. CDR3 length: 14 residues. The CDR3 here is CASSLGGSSTEAFF. CDR3 bases: TGTGCCAGCAGTCTCGGGGGGAGTAGCACTGAAGCTTTCTTT.

This clonotype showed up just a few times. V gene TRBV2 combines with J gene TRBJ1-4, with 8 bases matching TRBD1. Germline trimming cut 5 bases from V and 8 bases from J; bases unmatched to any gene: 7. Germline V gene lookup returns CDR1 SNHLY and CDR2 FYNNEI. The CDR3 sequence is 14 residues long. The CDR3 spells CASSPTGDREKLFF. CDR3 DNA: TGTGCCAGCAGTCCGACAGGGGACAGGGAAAAACTGTTTTTT. Full variable domain (remainder filled in from reference TRBV2 and TRBJ1-4): EPEVTQTPSHQVTQMGQEVILRCVPISNHLYFYWYRQILGQKVEFLVSFYNNEISEKSEIFDDQFSVERPDGSNFTLKIRSTKLEDSAMYFCASSPTGDREKLFFGSGTQLSVL.

The chain has TRBV29-1 and TRBJ2-5, with D perhaps matching TRBD1 or TRBD2 (6 bases each). CDR1 SQVTM and CDR2 ANQGSEA come from the germline V gene. V lost 0 bases and J 11 bases, leaving 16 bases between the germline ends. CDR3 length: 13 residues. The CDR3 loop reads CSVEDRGDNEQYF. CDR3 DNA: TGCAGCGTTGAAGATCGCGGGGACAATGAGCAGTACTTC. The full variable domain, with the rest looked up from reference TRBV29-1 and TRBJ2-5, is SAVISQKPSRDICQRGTSLTIQCQVDSQVTMMFWYRQQPGQSLTLIATANQGSEATYESGFVIDKFPISRPNLTFSTLTVSNMSPEDSSIYLCSVEDRGDNEQYFGPGTRLLVL.

With respect to this clonotype: Relative to the germline gene, one junction end is altered; a read error may explain this. The genes are TRBV7-9 and TRBJ2-1; D not certain. Germline V gene sequence: CDR1 SEHNR, CDR2 FQNEAQ (reference sequence). There are 12 residues in the CDR3. This chain's CDR3 is CASGLVRNEQFF. DNA for the CDR3: TGTGCCAGCGGCTTAGTTCGTAATGAGCAGTTCTTC.

This chain uses TRBV28 with TRBJ2-1; D may be TRBD2 (6 bases). The V end lost 11 bases, the J end lost 0 bases, and 17 bases lay between the germline ends. Germline CDR1 reads MDHEN; CDR2 reads SYDVKM. The CDR3 covers 15 residues. The CDR3 nucleotides are TGTGCCGCCCTCGGGAGCGGTAGCTCCTACAATGAGCAGTTCTTC. Translation: CAALGSGSSYNEQFF.

The rearrangement links TRBV12-3 or TRBV12-4 to TRBJ1-5; D is unclear. CDR3 length: 12 residues. V dropped 7 bases and J dropped 4 bases, with 8 bases sitting between them. The CDR3 sequence is CASKSGNQPQHF. The DNA of the CDR3 is TGTGCCAGCAAATCGGGGAATCAGCCCCAGCATTTT.

J is TRBJ1-5 and V is TRBV27, with a possible D match to TRBD1 (5 bases). Germline loops: CDR1 MNHEY, CDR2 SMNVEV (reference sequence). This CDR3 region has 14 residues. V lost 6 bases to trimming and J lost 3 bases, with 12 bases between them. CDR3 sequence (DNA): TGTGCCAGCAGACCCGACAGTACCAATCAGCCCCAGCATTTT. This codes for CASRPDSTNQPQHF.

In this sample, this clonotype turned up once. The chain carries TRBV12-3 or TRBV12-4 and TRBJ2-2, with D unresolved. Trimming took off 3 bases at V and 5 bases at J, with 16 bases between the two ends. There are 16 residues in the CDR3. This CDR3 is CASSLAGEFRTGELFF. The CDR3 nucleotides are TGTGCCAGCAGTTTGGCCGGAGAGTTTCGGACCGGGGAGCTGTTTTTT.

V is TRBV30 and J is TRBJ1-5; no reliable D call. V lost 5 bases and J 3 bases, leaving 8 bases between the germline ends. The CDR3 has 12 residues. Per germline, CDR1 GTSNPN and CDR2 SVGIG (reference sequence). The CDR3 here is CAWGEINQPQHF. The CDR3 nucleotides read TGTGCCTGGGGAGAGATCAATCAGCCCCAGCATTTT.

This clonotype has a handful of counts. The V call is TRBV3-1, the J call TRBJ2-5; TRBD1 agrees at 8 bases. This CDR3 has 14 amino acids. The germline gives CDR1 LGHDT, CDR2 YNNKEL (reference sequence). V dropped 4 bases and J dropped 5; count of bases not matched to a gene: 6. CDR3 protein: CASSPGGTGETQYF. As DNA, the CDR3 is TGTGCCAGCAGCCCAGGGGGCACAGGCGAGACCCAGTACTTC.

This chain joins TRBV12-5 and TRBJ2-1; TRBD2 is a possible D gene (6 bases). CDR1 and CDR2 from the germline V gene are LGHNT and FRNRAP. Trimming took off 6 bases at V and 15 bases at J, with 21 bases between the two ends. This CDR3 is 13 amino acids long. CDR3 coding DNA: TGTGCTAGTGGACCGGGGACTGATCCTGGGAGGTTCTTC. It is translated as CASGPGTDPGRFF.

This clonotype was seen ten or more times. The gene calls are TRBV29-1 and TRBJ2-7; D ambiguous. V was shortened by 6 bases and J by 2 bases, with 11 bases between the two germline ends. Germline CDR1 SQVTM, CDR2 ANQGSEA. CDR3 length: 12 amino acids. In nucleotides, the CDR3 is TGCAGCGTATCCAGCGCAGCCTACGAGCAGTACTTC. It encodes CSVSSAAYEQYF.

This CDR3 reads CSARGLPSTRGEQYF. Written as DNA, the CDR3 is TGCAGTGCCAGGGGACTCCCGAGCACAAGAGGCGAGCAGTACTTC. This sequence joins TRBV20-1 and TRBJ2-4; D may match TRBD1 or TRBD2 (6 bases each). The J call may be mistaken, given a closer DNA end match to TRBJ2-7. This CDR3 contains 15 residues. Germline assignment: CDR1 DFQATT and CDR2 SNEGSKA (reference sequence).